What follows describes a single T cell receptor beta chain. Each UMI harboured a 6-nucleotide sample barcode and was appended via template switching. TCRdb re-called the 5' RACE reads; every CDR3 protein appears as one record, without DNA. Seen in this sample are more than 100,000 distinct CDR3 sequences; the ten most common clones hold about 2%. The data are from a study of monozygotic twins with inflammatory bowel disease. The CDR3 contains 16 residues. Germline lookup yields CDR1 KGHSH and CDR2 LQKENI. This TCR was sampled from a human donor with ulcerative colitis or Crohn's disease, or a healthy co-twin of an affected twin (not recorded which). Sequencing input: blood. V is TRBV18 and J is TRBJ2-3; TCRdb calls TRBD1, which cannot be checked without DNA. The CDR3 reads CASSPGQGRSSDTQYF.